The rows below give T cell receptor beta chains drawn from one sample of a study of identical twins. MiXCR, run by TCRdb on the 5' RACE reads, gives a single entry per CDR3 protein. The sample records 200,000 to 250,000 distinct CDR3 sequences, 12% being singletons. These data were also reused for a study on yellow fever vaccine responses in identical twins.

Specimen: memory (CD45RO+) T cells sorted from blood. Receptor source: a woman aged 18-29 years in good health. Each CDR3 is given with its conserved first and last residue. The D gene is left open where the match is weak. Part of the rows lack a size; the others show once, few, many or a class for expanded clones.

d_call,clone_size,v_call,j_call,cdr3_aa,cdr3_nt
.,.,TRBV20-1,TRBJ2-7,CSARTGTNYEQYF,TGCAGTGCTAGGACAGGGACTAACTACGAGCAGTACTTC
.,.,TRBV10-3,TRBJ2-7,CAITLDNPTPYEQYF,TGTGCCATCACCTTGGACAACCCTACTCCCTACGAGCAGTACTTC
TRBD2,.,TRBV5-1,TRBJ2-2,CASSFGLAGSTGELFF,TGCGCCAGCAGCTTCGGACTAGCGGGATCCACCGGGGAGCTGTTTTTT
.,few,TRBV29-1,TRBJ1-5,CSVAEGSGPQHF,TGCAGCGTTGCGGAGGGCTCGGGGCCCCAGCATTTT
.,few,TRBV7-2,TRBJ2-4,CASSLEGRQYF,TGTGCCAGCAGCTTAGAAGGCCGACAGTACTTC
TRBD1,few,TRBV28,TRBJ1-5,CASSSRQGGRNQPQHF,TGTGCCAGCAGTTCTCGACAGGGTGGTAGGAATCAGCCCCAGCATTTT
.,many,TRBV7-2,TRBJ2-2,CASSPKVANTGELFF,TGTGCCAGCAGCCCGAAGGTAGCGAACACCGGGGAGCTGTTTTTT
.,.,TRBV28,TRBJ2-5,CASAARSETQYF,TGTGCCAGCGCGGCAAGGTCAGAGACCCAGTACTTC
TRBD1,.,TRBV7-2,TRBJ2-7,CASSLVGQGRYEQYF,TGTGCCAGCAGCTTAGTGGGACAGGGGCGCTACGAGCAGTACTTC
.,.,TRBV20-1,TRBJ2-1,CSAPGGLDYNEQFF,TGCAGTGCCCCAGGGGGACTAGACTACAATGAGCAGTTCTTC
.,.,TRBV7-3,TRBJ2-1,CASRPGTNYNEQFF,TGTGCCAGCAGGCCCGGGACAAACTACAATGAGCAGTTCTTC
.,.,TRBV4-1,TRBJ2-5,CASSQDFPGDQETQYF,TGCGCCAGCAGCCAAGATTTTCCCGGGGATCAAGAGACCCAGTACTTC
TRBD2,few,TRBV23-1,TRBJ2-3,CASSKPAGPTDTQYF,TGCGCCAGCAGTAAACCAGCGGGACCCACAGATACGCAGTATTTT
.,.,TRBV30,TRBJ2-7,CAWRAQTKTYEQYF,TGTGCCTGGAGGGCCCAGACTAAAACGTACGAGCAGTACTTC
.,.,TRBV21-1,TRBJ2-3,CASSKFSNTDTQYF,TGTGCCAGCAGCAAATTCTCAAACACAGATACGCAGTATTTT
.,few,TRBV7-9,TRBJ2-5,CASSFQGQETQYF,TGTGCCAGCAGCTTTCAGGGGCAAGAGACCCAGTACTTC
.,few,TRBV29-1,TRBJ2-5,CSGHGETQYF,TGCAGCGGCCACGGAGAGACCCAGTACTTC
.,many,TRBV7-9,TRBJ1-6,CASSLRQDSPLHF,TGTGCCAGCAGCTTACGGCAAGATTCACCCCTCCACTTT
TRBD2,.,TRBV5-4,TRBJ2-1,CASSSRRGKGAGGPRNEQFF,TGTGCCAGCAGCTCCAGAAGAGGGAAGGGAGCGGGAGGACCTAGGAATGAGCAGTTCTTC
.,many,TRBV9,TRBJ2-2,CASSVQGDWAGELFF,TGTGCCAGCAGCGTACAGGGAGATTGGGCCGGGGAGCTGTTTTTT
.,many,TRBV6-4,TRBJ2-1,CASSDSSVNEQFF,TGTGCCAGCAGTGACTCAAGCGTGAATGAGCAGTTCTTC
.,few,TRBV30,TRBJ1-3,CAWSVTAGNTIYF,TGTGCCTGGAGTGTGACAGCTGGAAACACCATATATTTT
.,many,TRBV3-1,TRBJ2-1,CASSQDTSTSQFF,TGTGCCAGCAGCCAAGACACTTCGACTAGTCAGTTCTTC
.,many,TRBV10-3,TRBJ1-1,CAINRGGETEAFF,TGTGCCATCAACCGAGGGGGGGAGACTGAAGCTTTCTTT
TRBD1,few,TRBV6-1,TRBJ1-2,CASKPGTANYGYTF,TGTGCCAGCAAACCCGGGACAGCTAACTATGGCTACACCTTC
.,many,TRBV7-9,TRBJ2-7,CASSYQGTERAYEQYF,TGTGCCAGCAGCTACCAGGGGACCGAGCGGGCCTACGAGCAGTACTTC
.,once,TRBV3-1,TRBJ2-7,CASSEGGLGGHGSYEQYF,TGTGCCAGCAGCGAAGGAGGTTTGGGGGGACACGGCTCCTACGAGCAGTACTTC
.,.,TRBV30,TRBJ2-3,CAWSRGGGADTQYF,TGTGCCTGGAGTAGGGGGGGCGGCGCAGATACGCAGTATTTT
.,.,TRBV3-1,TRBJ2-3,CASSQEGAIPADTQYF,TGTGCCAGCAGCCAAGAGGGGGCCATACCCGCAGATACGCAGTATTTT
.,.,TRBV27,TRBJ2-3,CATISRGSTDTQYF,TGTGCCACCATTTCGCGGGGCAGCACAGATACGCAGTATTTT
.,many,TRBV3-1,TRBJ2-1,CASSPETLGEQFF,TGTGCCAGCAGCCCCGAGACCCTTGGAGAGCAGTTCTTC
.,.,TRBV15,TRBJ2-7,CATSRDDRGGVSYEQYF,TGTGCCACCAGCAGAGATGATAGGGGGGGGGTCTCCTACGAGCAGTACTTC
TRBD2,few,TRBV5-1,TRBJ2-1,CASSPTFREASYNEQFF,TGCGCCAGCAGCCCTACTTTTCGGGAGGCCTCCTACAATGAGCAGTTCTTC
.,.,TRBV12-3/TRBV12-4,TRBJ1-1,CASSGGTPNTEAFF,TGTGCCAGCAGTGGGGGGACACCCAACACTGAAGCTTTCTTT
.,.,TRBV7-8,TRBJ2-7,CASSLADGRKAYEQYF,TGTGCCAGCAGCTTAGCGGACGGGAGAAAAGCCTACGAGCAGTACTTC
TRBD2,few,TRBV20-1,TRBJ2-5,CSARLTGGPSETQYF,TGCAGTGCTAGGTTAACGGGAGGGCCTTCAGAGACCCAGTACTTC
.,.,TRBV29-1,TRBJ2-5,CSVRGGHHQETQYF,TGCAGCGTCCGTGGGGGACACCACCAAGAGACCCAGTACTTC
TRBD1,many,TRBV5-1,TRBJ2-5,CASSLAGTGLETQYF,TGCGCCAGCAGCTTGGCCGGGACAGGGTTAGAGACCCAGTACTTC
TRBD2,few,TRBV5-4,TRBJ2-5,CASSLSVRAGEETQYF,TGTGCCAGCAGCTTGTCAGTGCGTGCGGGGGAAGAGACCCAGTACTTC
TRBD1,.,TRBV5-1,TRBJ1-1,CASIQTGGTEAFF,TGCGCCAGCATCCAGACAGGGGGCACTGAAGCTTTCTTT
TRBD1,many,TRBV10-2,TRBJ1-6,CASREGQVNSPLHF,TGCGCCAGCAGGGAGGGACAGGTTAATTCACCCCTCCACTTT
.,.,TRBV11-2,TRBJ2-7,CASSLSRQAYEQYF,TGTGCCAGCAGCTTAAGCAGACAAGCCTACGAGCAGTACTTC
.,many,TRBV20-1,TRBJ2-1,CSASLGFVQREQFF,TGCAGTGCTAGTCTTGGATTCGTGCAGCGGGAGCAGTTCTTC
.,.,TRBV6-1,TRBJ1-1,CASTFNTEAFF,TGTGCCAGCACCTTCAACACTGAAGCTTTCTTT
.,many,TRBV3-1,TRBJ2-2,CASSQTGELFF,TGTGCCAGCAGCCAAACCGGGGAGCTGTTTTTT
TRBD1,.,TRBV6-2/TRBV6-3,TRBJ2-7,CASSSFVGTGAYYEQYF,TGTGCCAGCAGTTCGTTCGTCGGGACAGGTGCTTATTACGAGCAGTACTTC
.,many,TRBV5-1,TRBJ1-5,CASSFSGGDQPQHF,TGCGCCAGCAGCTTTAGTGGGGGCGATCAGCCCCAGCATTTT
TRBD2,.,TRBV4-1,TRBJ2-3,CASSATSGRNTQYF,TGCGCCAGCAGCGCAACTAGCGGGAGAAATACGCAGTATTTT
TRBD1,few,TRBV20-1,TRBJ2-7,CSAPSPGQGANEQYF,TGCAGTGCCCCTTCCCCTGGACAGGGGGCCAACGAGCAGTACTTC
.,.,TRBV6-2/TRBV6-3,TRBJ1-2,CASSVSPPNYGYTF,TGTGCCAGCAGTGTATCACCTCCTAACTATGGCTACACCTTC
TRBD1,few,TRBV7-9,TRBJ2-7,CASSADRGAQYF,TGTGCCAGCAGCGCCGACAGGGGCGCGCAGTACTTC
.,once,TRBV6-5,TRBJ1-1,CASRPRTASEAFF,TGTGCCAGCAGGCCCCGGACAGCCAGTGAAGCTTTCTTT
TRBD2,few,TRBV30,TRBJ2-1,CAWSVWSAGGPIFAEQFF,TGTGCCTGGAGTGTATGGTCAGCGGGAGGGCCGATATTCGCTGAGCAGTTCTTC